A selection of T cell receptor beta chains follows, all from one sample in a study of regulatory T cells in long-lasting Graves disease. TCRdb redid the calling of the multiplex PCR reads with MiXCR, one entry per CDR3 protein. This table has roughly 500,000 distinct CDR3 sequences, less than 25% appearing once. The specimen was peripheral blood mononuclear cells (PBMCs), collected when the disease was refractory, from a patient treated with antithyroid drugs. The receptors were gathered from a female donor with Graves disease. CDR3s include the opening cysteine and the closing phenylalanine or tryptophan. D genes are given only for firm matches. Clone size is shown for a subset of rows, as once, few, many or a class of expanded clone.

d_gene	v_gene	j_gene	abundance	CDR3aa	CDR3nt
.	TRBV20-1	TRBJ2-7	few	CSARNGRTDSYEQYF	TGCAGTGCTAGAAATGGGAGGACGGACTCCTACGAGCAGTACTTC
TRBD1	TRBV7-3	TRBJ1-2	.	CASSRSGGAEGYTF	TGTGCCAGCAGCAGATCAGGGGGCGCGGAGGGCTACACCTTC
.	TRBV28	TRBJ2-2	.	CASSLGGSAGELFF	TGTGCCAGCAGTTTAGGGGGGTCTGCCGGGGAGCTGTTTTTT
.	TRBV20-1	TRBJ2-7	many	CSARDGYYEQYF	TGCAGTGCTAGAGATGGGTACTACGAGCAGTACTTC
.	TRBV4-1	TRBJ2-7	few	CASSQVPRGGYEQYF	TGCGCCAGCAGCCAGGTACCCAGGGGAGGGTACGAGCAGTACTTC
TRBD2	TRBV7-8	TRBJ2-2	few	CASSREAGRADWELFF	TGTGCCAGCAGCCGAGAGGCCGGGAGGGCCGATTGGGAGCTGTTTTTT
.	TRBV7-7	TRBJ1-1	many	CASSLFYSTEAFF	TGTGCTAGCAGCTTATTCTACAGCACTGAAGCTTTCTTT
TRBD2	TRBV11-2	TRBJ2-7	.	CASSIRLAEAYEQYF	TGTGCCAGCAGCATTCGACTAGCGGAAGCCTACGAGCAGTACTTC
.	TRBV13	TRBJ1-1	many	CASSIKPGPGTEAFF	TGTGCCAGCAGCATCAAGCCCGGGCCCGGGACTGAAGCTTTCTTT
TRBD1	TRBV3-1	TRBJ1-1	few	CASSHSRDRGLSPEAFF	TGTGCCAGCAGCCATAGCCGGGACAGGGGCCTATCGCCTGAAGCTTTCTTT
.	TRBV5-1	TRBJ2-5	.	CASGRTAQETQYF	TGCGCCAGCGGGAGGACGGCACAAGAGACCCAGTACTTC
.	TRBV6-5	TRBJ1-1	few	CASSYSPATEAFF	TGTGCCAGCAGTTACTCTCCCGCCACTGAAGCTTTCTTT
.	TRBV7-9	TRBJ1-1	few	CASQLAGAEAFF	TGTGCCAGCCAGCTCGCAGGCGCTGAAGCTTTCTTT
.	TRBV19	TRBJ2-7	.	CASSTGPGGYEQYF	TGTGCCAGTAGTACCGGTCCTGGGGGATACGAGCAGTACTTC
.	TRBV9	TRBJ1-1	few	CASSVVKVNTEAFF	TGTGCCAGCAGCGTAGTAAAGGTGAACACTGAAGCTTTCTTT
TRBD1	TRBV28	TRBJ1-5	.	CASSLVQGGRPQHF	TGTGCCAGCAGTTTGGTCCAGGGGGGGAGGCCCCAGCATTTT
TRBD1	TRBV9	TRBJ2-7	few	CASSEQGESGEQYF	TGTGCCAGCAGCGAACAGGGGGAGTCCGGGGAGCAGTACTTC
TRBD1	TRBV4-2	TRBJ1-2	.	CASSQDEGADYGYTF	TGTGCCAGCAGCCAAGACGAGGGGGCGGACTATGGCTACACCTTC
TRBD1	TRBV28	TRBJ2-7	many	CASSLRTGWAYEQYF	TGTGCCAGCAGTTTACGGACAGGGTGGGCCTACGAGCAGTACTTC
.	TRBV11-2	TRBJ2-1	.	CASRSLATSSYNEQFF	TGTGCCAGCAGGTCCCTAGCGACCAGCTCCTACAATGAGCAGTTCTTC
.	TRBV12-3/TRBV12-4	TRBJ1-1	many	CASRQTANTEAFF	TGTGCCAGCAGACAGACAGCGAACACTGAAGCTTTCTTT
TRBD1	TRBV18	TRBJ1-1	.	CASSPLGTGGMNTEAFF	TGTGCCAGCTCACCACTTGGGACAGGGGGCATGAACACTGAAGCTTTCTTT
.	TRBV28	TRBJ1-5	few	CASSSHTGSNQPQHF	TGTGCCAGCAGTTCACACACCGGCTCCAATCAGCCCCAGCATTTT
TRBD1	TRBV20-1	TRBJ1-2	many	CSARDREPGYTF	TGCAGTGCTAGGGACAGGGAACCTGGCTACACCTTC
.	TRBV2	TRBJ2-4	.	CASSNPLAKNIQYF	TGTGCCAGCAGTAACCCCTTAGCCAAAAACATTCAGTACTTC
.	TRBV7-9	TRBJ2-7	.	CASSSRQINYEQYF	TGTGCCAGCAGCTCACGACAGATTAACTACGAGCAGTACTTC
.	TRBV29-1	TRBJ2-2	.	CSVDGSSDTGELFF	TGCAGCGTTGACGGCAGTTCGGACACCGGGGAGCTGTTTTTT
.	TRBV25-1	TRBJ2-1	.	CASSEPGVSNEQFF	TGTGCCAGCAGTGAACCGGGAGTCTCCAATGAGCAGTTCTTC
TRBD1	TRBV11-2	TRBJ1-1	many	CASSPPGGDRADTEAFF	TGTGCCAGCAGCCCCCCAGGAGGGGACAGGGCGGACACTGAAGCTTTCTTT
.	TRBV9	TRBJ2-2	few	CASSGGLREYTGELFF	TGTGCCAGCAGCGGCGGACTACGAGAATACACCGGGGAGCTGTTTTTT
.	TRBV27	TRBJ2-7	.	CASSGRGGQYF	TGTGCCAGCAGCGGGCGGGGAGGGCAGTACTTC
.	TRBV20-1	TRBJ1-6	.	CSAREGQNNSPLHF	TGCAGTGCTAGAGAAGGACAGAATAATTCACCCCTCCACTTT
.	TRBV6-1	TRBJ1-3	.	CASRKGGPGNTIYF	TGTGCCAGCAGAAAGGGGGGCCCTGGAAACACCATATATTTT
TRBD2	TRBV12-3/TRBV12-4	TRBJ2-2	many	CASNLWGGKNTGELFF	TGTGCCAGCAACCTCTGGGGGGGGAAGAACACCGGGGAGCTGTTTTTT
.	TRBV28	TRBJ1-3	few	CASSLMGSGNTIYF	TGTGCCAGCAGTTTGATGGGCTCTGGAAACACCATATATTTT
TRBD1	TRBV3-1	TRBJ1-4	few	CASSQVIKQGATNEKLFF	TGTGCCAGCAGCCAAGTAATAAAACAGGGGGCAACTAATGAAAAACTGTTTTTT
.	TRBV4-1	TRBJ1-5	.	CASNLEDRSNQPQHF	TGCGCCAGCAACCTGGAGGATCGGAGCAATCAGCCCCAGCATTTT
TRBD2	TRBV6-5	TRBJ2-2	few	CASSYSASGLLSGELFF	TGTGCCAGCAGTTACTCGGCTAGCGGGCTTTTGTCCGGGGAGCTGTTTTTT
.	TRBV6-1	TRBJ2-3	.	CASGSADTQYF	TGTGCCTCCGGATCGGCAGATACGCAGTATTTT
.	TRBV5-4	TRBJ2-2	.	CASSLEGMAGELFF	TGTGCCAGCAGCTTGGAGGGAATGGCCGGGGAGCTGTTTTTT
.	TRBV12-3/TRBV12-4	TRBJ1-1	.	CASSLSRRSNTEAFF	TGTGCCAGCAGCTTATCGAGGCGGTCGAACACTGAAGCTTTCTTT
.	TRBV28	TRBJ1-2	many	CASSLGMRDYGYTF	TGTGCCAGCAGCCTGGGCATGAGGGACTATGGCTACACCTTC
.	TRBV5-4	TRBJ1-2	few	CASSVQGSAGYTF	TGTGCCAGCAGCGTCCAGGGTTCCGCTGGCTACACCTTC
.	TRBV19	TRBJ1-5	.	CASSMWGFQPQHF	TGTGCCAGTAGTATGTGGGGGTTTCAGCCCCAGCATTTT
.	TRBV2	TRBJ1-2	few	CASSPGKIIEGYAF	TGTGCCAGCAGTCCCGGGAAGATTATAGAAGGCTACGCCTTC
.	TRBV29-1	TRBJ2-7	.	CSVLIRGAQYF	TGCAGCGTCTTAATCAGAGGTGCGCAGTACTTC
.	TRBV12-3/TRBV12-4	TRBJ1-2	many	CASSFYRDGYTF	TGTGCCAGCAGTTTCTACAGGGACGGCTACACCTTC
TRBD2	TRBV27	TRBJ2-3	.	CASSQLRVAGDIDTQYF	TGTGCCAGCAGCCAACTAAGGGTGGCGGGAGATATAGATACGCAGTATTTT
TRBD1	TRBV28	TRBJ2-5	many	CASSFGDRVPLQETQYF	TGTGCCAGCAGTTTCGGGGACAGGGTTCCCTTACAAGAGACCCAGTACTTC
.	TRBV9	TRBJ2-5	.	CASSVLGVRGETQYF	TGTGCCAGCAGCGTCCTAGGGGTCCGAGGGGAGACCCAGTACTTC
TRBD1	TRBV6-9	TRBJ2-2	many	CASSYGQGGTGELFF	TGTGCCAGCAGTTACGGACAGGGTGGGACCGGGGAGCTGTTTTTT
TRBD1	TRBV20-1	TRBJ2-1	.	CSAREDRALLNEQFF	TGCAGTGCTAGAGAGGACAGGGCACTCCTCAATGAGCAGTTCTTC